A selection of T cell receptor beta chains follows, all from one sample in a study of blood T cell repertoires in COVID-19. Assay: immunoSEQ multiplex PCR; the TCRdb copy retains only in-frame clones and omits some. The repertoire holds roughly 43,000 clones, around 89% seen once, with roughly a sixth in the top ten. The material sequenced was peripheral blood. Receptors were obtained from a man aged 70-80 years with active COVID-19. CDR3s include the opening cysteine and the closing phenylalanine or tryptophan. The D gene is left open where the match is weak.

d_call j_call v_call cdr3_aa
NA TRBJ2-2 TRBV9 CASSVAPGADTGELFF
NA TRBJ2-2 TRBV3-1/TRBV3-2 CASSQDLRSGELFF
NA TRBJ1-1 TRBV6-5 CASRLTRNTEAFF
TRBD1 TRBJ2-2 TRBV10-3 CAITETGTNTGELFF
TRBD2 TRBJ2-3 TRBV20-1 CSSGGGDTQYF
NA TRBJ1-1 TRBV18 CASSPDRQDTEAFF
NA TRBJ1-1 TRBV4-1 CASSQDTGSAGRAFF
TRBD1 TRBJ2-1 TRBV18 CASSPWTGEYQYNEQFF
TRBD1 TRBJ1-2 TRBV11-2 CASSPGQGGHGYTF
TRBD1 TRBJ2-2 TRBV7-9 CASSPGQDYTGELFF
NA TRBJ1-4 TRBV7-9 CASSLGIQGGGEKLFF
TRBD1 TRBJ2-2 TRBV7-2 CASSFGTGNRELFF
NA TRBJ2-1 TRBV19 CASSIDPNEQFF
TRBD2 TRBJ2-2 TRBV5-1 CASSFAGGPGAGELFF
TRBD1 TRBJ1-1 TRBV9 CASSVSGGSEAFF
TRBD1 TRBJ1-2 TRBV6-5 CASSFGGDRGQVGYTF
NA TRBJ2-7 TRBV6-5 CASSYRMEVYEQYF
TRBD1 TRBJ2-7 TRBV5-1 CASSLTGGYEQYF
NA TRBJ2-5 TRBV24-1 CATSDLRTYQETQYF
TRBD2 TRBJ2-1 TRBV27 CASSASGGGDEQFF
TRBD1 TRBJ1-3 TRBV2 CASSVRQGISGNTIYF
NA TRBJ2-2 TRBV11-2 CASSLDIGQFTGELFF
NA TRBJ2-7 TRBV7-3 CASSPKRAPTYEQYF
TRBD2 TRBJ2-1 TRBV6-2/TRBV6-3 CASSYSGLAGGPGYNEQFF
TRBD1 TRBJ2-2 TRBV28 CASTTIGTVGSGELFF
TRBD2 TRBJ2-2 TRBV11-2 CASSHSGGADTGELFF
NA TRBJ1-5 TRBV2 CASRETDSRYQPQHF
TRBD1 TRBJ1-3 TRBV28 CASSSGTVLSGNTIYF
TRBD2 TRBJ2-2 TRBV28 CASSKAGEGAGELFF
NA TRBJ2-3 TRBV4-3 CASSQEPGRTQYF
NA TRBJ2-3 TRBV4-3 CASSLTRDTDTQYF
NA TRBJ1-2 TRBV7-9 CASRLPPDRRLNYGYTF
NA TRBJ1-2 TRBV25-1 CASSGAGSQNYGYTF
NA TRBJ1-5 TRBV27 CASSFGRDSNQPQHF